This TCR beta chain was documented in a study of shared clonotypes between healthy human individuals. The protocol was immunoSEQ multiplex PCR, while the TCRdb copy is restricted to in-frame clones and leaves out a portion. Here the sample spans 950,000 to 1,100,000 clones, around 82% being singletons. In its sample, this clone was seen a few times. The sample contains more than one DNA sequence encoding this CDR3. The germline V gene encodes CDR1 MGHRA and CDR2 YSYEKL. V lost 2 bases and J lost 3; bases outside the gene matches: 5. The CDR3 covers 17 residues. The source of this sequence is a man in his late teens or twenties in good health. Some clones in this sample may be carry-over from other donors' samples. Sample: memory CD4+ T cells from PBMCs. Subset here: CD45RA-negative fraction. V usage is TRBV4-1 and J usage is TRBJ2-3; TRBD2 agrees at 13 bases. For the CDR3, the DNA is TGCGCCAGCAGCCAATCCGGGACTAGCGGGAATACAGATACGCAGTATTTT. Encoded protein: CASSQSGTSGNTDTQYF.